What follows describes a single T cell receptor beta chain. Its antigen is not identified. Germline V lookup: CDR1 SQVTM, CDR2 ANQGSEA. The germline V and J ends were trimmed by 5 bases and 9 bases, with 13 bases remaining between them. The CDR3 contains 11 residues. This sample was taken from a study of early T cells in non-severe SARS-CoV-2 infection. At the level of the study: From unsorted whole blood, bulk RNA was sequenced, and the chains remained unpaired. Overall study results and limits: A preference for anti-spike CD8 responses marked VDJdb matching, which missed private and CD4 specificities.

Individual cDNA molecules were tagged with unique molecular identifiers. TCRdb re-called the 5' RACE reads with MiXCR, one entry per CDR3 protein. Of tens of thousands of distinct CDR3 sequences listed, 12% are singletons. The sequenced sample was whole blood, obtained at baseline. The gene calls are TRBV29-1 and TRBJ1-1, with D maybe TRBD1 (6 bases). The source of this sequence is an adult who was a healthcare worker with PCR-confirmed SARS-CoV-2 infection or an uninfected control (not recorded which). This CDR3 is CSVKQGSKAFF. CDR3 coding DNA: TGCAGCGTTAAACAGGGTAGTAAAGCTTTCTTT.